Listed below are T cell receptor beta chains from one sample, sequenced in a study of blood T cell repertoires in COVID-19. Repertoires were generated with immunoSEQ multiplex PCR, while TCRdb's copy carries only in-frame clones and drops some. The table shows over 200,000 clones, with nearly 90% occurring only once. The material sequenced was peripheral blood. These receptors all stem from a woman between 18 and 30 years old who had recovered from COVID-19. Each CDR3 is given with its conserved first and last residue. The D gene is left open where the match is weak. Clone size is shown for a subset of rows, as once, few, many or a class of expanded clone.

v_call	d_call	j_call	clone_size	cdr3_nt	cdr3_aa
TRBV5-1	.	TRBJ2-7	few	TGCGCCAGCAGCGACACAGGCCTCGAGCAGTACTTC	CASSDTGLEQYF
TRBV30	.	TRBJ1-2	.	TGTGCCTGGAGTGTAATTCGTCGTCGGTACACCTTC	CAWSVIRRRYTF
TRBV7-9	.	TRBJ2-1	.	TGTGCCAGCAGCCCGGGACTTACGTACAATGAGCAGTTCTTC	CASSPGLTYNEQFF
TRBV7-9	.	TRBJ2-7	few	TGTGCCAGCAGCTTAGCGGCCTCCTTCGGGGAGCAGTACTTC	CASSLAASFGEQYF
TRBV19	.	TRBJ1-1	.	TGTGCCAGTAGTATAAAAACCCGGAGGAACACTGAAGCTTTCTTT	CASSIKTRRNTEAFF
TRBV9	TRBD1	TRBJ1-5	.	TGTGCCAGCAGCCCGACAGGGAACAATCAGCCCCAGCATTTT	CASSPTGNNQPQHF
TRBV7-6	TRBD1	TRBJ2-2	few	TGTGCCAGCAGCCCCCGATTAAGGGACAGGGGGTTTCGTAGGGAGCTGTTTTTT	CASSPRLRDRGFRRELFF
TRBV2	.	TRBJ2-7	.	TGTGCCAGCATTCCGGGGCCAGGGGAAAATTACGAGCAGTACTTC	CASIPGPGENYEQYF
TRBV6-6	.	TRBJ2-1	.	TGTGCCAGCAGAAGAGGGAGCTCCTACAATGAGCAGTTCTTC	CASRRGSSYNEQFF
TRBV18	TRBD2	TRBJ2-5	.	TGTGCCAGCTCACCGGAAGGACTAGTTAACCAAGAGACCCAGTACTTC	CASSPEGLVNQETQYF
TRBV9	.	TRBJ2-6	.	TGTGCCAGCACCTTAGAATCTGGGGCCAACGTCCTGACTTTC	CASTLESGANVLTF
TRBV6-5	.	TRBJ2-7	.	TGTGCCAGCAGACAGCTCTACGAGCAGTACTTC	CASRQLYEQYF
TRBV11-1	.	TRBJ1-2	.	TGTGCCAGCAGCTCAATCTTTGGGGGCGGCTACACCTTC	CASSSIFGGGYTF
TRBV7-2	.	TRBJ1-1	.	TGTGCCAGCAGCGACAACAGAAACACTGAAGCTTTCTTT	CASSDNRNTEAFF
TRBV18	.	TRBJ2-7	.	TGTGCCAGCTCACCGTTCCCGGAGACAGCGAGCTACGAGCAGTACTTC	CASSPFPETASYEQYF
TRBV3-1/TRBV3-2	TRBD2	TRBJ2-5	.	TGTGCCAGCAGCCAGTTAGGACTAGCAGCACAAGAGACCCAGTACTTC	CASSQLGLAAQETQYF
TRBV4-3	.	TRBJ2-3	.	TGCGCCAGCAGCCAAGTTGCGGGGTCAGATACGCAGTATTTT	CASSQVAGSDTQYF
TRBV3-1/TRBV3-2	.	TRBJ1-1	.	TGTGCCAGCAGCCTACAGGGAAAGAACACTGAAGCTTTCTTT	CASSLQGKNTEAFF
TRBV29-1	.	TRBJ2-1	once	TGCAGCGTGGCGCGATGGGCGGGTGAGGGTGAGCAGTTCTTC	CSVARWAGEGEQFF
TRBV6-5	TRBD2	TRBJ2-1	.	TGTGCCAGCAGTTTGGCTAGCGGGTTTTACAATGAGCAGTTCTTC	CASSLASGFYNEQFF
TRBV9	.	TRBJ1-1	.	TGTGCCAGCAGCTCCCAGGATGTGCCCATGAACACTGAAGCTTTCTTT	CASSSQDVPMNTEAFF
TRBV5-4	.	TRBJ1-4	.	TGTGCCAGCAGCTTGGACAGGTCGAGGGAAAAACTGTTTTTT	CASSLDRSREKLFF
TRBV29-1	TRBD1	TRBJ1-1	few	TGCAGCGCAGGGGGCGCGGTTGAAGCTTTCTTT	CSAGGAVEAFF
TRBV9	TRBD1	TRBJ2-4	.	TGTGCCAGCAGCGTGGGACAGGGGGCCGGGGCCAAAAACATTCAGTACTTC	CASSVGQGAGAKNIQYF
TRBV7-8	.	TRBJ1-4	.	TGTGCCAGCAGCTTAGATTCCGGGAGAAATGAAAAACTGTTTTTT	CASSLDSGRNEKLFF
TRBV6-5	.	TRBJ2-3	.	TGTGCCAGCAGGACTGACCGACTAGAGGGTTTGTATTTT	CASRTDRLEGLYF